These T cell receptor beta chains were read from a single sample in a study of vaccination and CD4 T cells after COVID-19. TCRdb independently ran MiXCR on the PCR reads; one entry per CDR3 protein. Here the sample spans 7,500 or so distinct CDR3 sequences, more than 60% being singletons. Their target antigens are unknown. Material for sequencing was CD4+ T cells from blood, cultured in vitro. These TCRs come from a human donor who had recovered from COVID-19. The CDR3 runs from the conserved cysteine through the conserved F or W. A D gene is named only where the DNA matches it firmly. Expanded clones are given a class, and other clones once, few, many or no size at all.

>TRBV27|TRBJ1-6|NA|NA
CASSLNGSPLHF
TGTGCCAGCAGTTTGAACGGGTCACCCCTCCACTTT
>TRBV7-6|TRBJ2-3|NA|NA
CASSFRGRTDTQYF
TGTGCCAGCAGCTTCCGGGGCCGAACAGATACGCAGTATTTT
>TRBV20-1|TRBJ2-7|NA|NA
CSARTQKVSYEQYF
TGCAGTGCTAGAACCCAGAAGGTATCCTACGAGCAGTACTTC
>TRBV7-2|TRBJ1-1|NA|NA
CASSPERYRGAFF
TGTGCCAGCAGTCCTGAGAGATATAGGGGAGCTTTCTTT
>TRBV5-6|TRBJ1-5|NA|NA
CASSEGGYSNQPQHF
TGTGCCAGCAGCGAGGGGGGATATAGCAATCAGCCCCAGCATTTT
>TRBV7-8|TRBJ1-1|NA|NA
CASSLTGHGYSQGEAFF
TGTGCCAGCAGCTTAACCGGACACGGGTATTCTCAGGGTGAAGCTTTCTTT
>TRBV21-1|TRBJ1-5|NA|NA
CASSKDQGQGVSGQPQHF
TGTGCCAGCAGCAAAGATCAGGGGCAGGGGGTGTCCGGTCAGCCCCAGCATTTT
>TRBV7-2|TRBJ2-1|NA|NA
CASRPRVDNEQFF
TGTGCCAGCAGACCGCGGGTCGACAATGAGCAGTTCTTC
>TRBV11-3|TRBJ2-7|NA|NA
CASSPRASGGSYEQYF
TGTGCCAGCAGCCCCAGGGCTTCCGGGGGCTCCTACGAGCAGTACTTC
>TRBV11-2|TRBJ2-5|NA|TRBD1
CASSQGQGGPQETQYF
TGTGCCAGCAGCCAGGGACAGGGGGGCCCCCAAGAGACCCAGTACTTC
>TRBV6-5|TRBJ2-1|NA|NA
CASSYSIGGYEQFF
TGTGCCAGCAGTTACTCGATTGGTGGGTATGAGCAGTTCTTC
>TRBV27|TRBJ2-7|NA|NA
CASSPRALYEQYF
TGTGCCAGCAGCCCTCGGGCTCTCTACGAGCAGTACTTC
>TRBV29-1|TRBJ2-5|NA|NA
CSVVIRGLLETQYF
TGCAGCGTGGTGATCAGGGGTCTTTTAGAGACCCAGTACTTC
>TRBV6-5|TRBJ1-5|NA|NA
CASSYPLRPFRSNQPQHF
TGTGCCAGCAGTTACCCCCTCAGACCCTTTCGAAGCAATCAGCCCCAGCATTTT
>TRBV24-1|TRBJ1-1|NA|NA
CATSDPRGGPGTEAFF
TGTGCCACCAGTGATCCCCGGGGGGGGCCTGGCACTGAAGCTTTCTTT
>TRBV7-2|TRBJ1-6|NA|NA
CASSPPVPETFNSPLHF
TGTGCCAGCAGCCCCCCAGTCCCAGAGACCTTTAATTCACCCCTCCACTTT
>TRBV6-5|TRBJ1-5|NA|TRBD1
CASSYSGGAGSNQPQHF
TGTGCCAGCAGTTACTCAGGGGGCGCAGGTAGCAATCAGCCCCAGCATTTT
>TRBV7-2|TRBJ1-5|NA|NA
CASSLGPDQPQHF
TGTGCCAGCAGCTTAGGACCGGATCAGCCCCAGCATTTT
>TRBV7-2|TRBJ1-2|NA|NA
CASSLSLTDGYTF
TGTGCCAGCAGCTTATCCCTAACGGATGGCTACACCTTC
>TRBV6-1|TRBJ2-7|large|TRBD2
CASSQGLAGFYEQYF
TGTGCCAGCAGCCAGGGACTAGCGGGTTTCTACGAGCAGTACTTC
>TRBV19|TRBJ2-5|NA|NA
CASSPLRGTPTQETQYF
TGTGCCAGTAGCCCACTGAGAGGGACTCCCACACAAGAGACCCAGTACTTC
>TRBV4-2|TRBJ1-5|NA|TRBD1
CASSQADRGGNQPQHF
TGTGCCAGCAGCCAAGCGGACAGGGGGGGCAATCAGCCCCAGCATTTT
>TRBV30|TRBJ1-5|medium-sized|TRBD1
CAWTKVGQVNQPQHF
TGTGCCTGGACCAAAGTGGGACAGGTTAATCAGCCCCAGCATTTT
>TRBV7-2|TRBJ2-7|NA|NA
CASSSSRREGEQYF
TGTGCCAGTAGTTCGAGCCGCAGGGAAGGGGAGCAGTACTTC
>TRBV6-5|TRBJ1-1|NA|NA
CASSYRVTNTEAFF
TGTGCCAGCAGTTACCGGGTCACGAACACTGAAGCTTTCTTT
>TRBV20-1|TRBJ1-1|NA|TRBD1
CSAVPGQGRRTEAFF
TGCAGTGCAGTCCCGGGACAGGGACGGAGGACTGAAGCTTTCTTT
>TRBV20-1|TRBJ2-3|NA|NA
CSAAGPGLTTDTQYF
TGCAGTGCTGCCGGTCCGGGACTTACAACAGATACGCAGTATTTT
>TRBV6-1|TRBJ1-5|NA|NA
CASRGFQGHQPQHF
TGTGCCAGCAGGGGGTTCCAAGGGCATCAGCCCCAGCATTTT
>TRBV6-1|TRBJ1-1|once|NA
CASRHAGGTHTEAFF
TGTGCCAGCCGCCATGCAGGCGGTACTCACACTGAAGCTTTCTTT
>TRBV27|TRBJ1-2|NA|NA
CASSRGSWGYGYTF
TGTGCCAGCAGTCGGGGGTCCTGGGGCTATGGCTACACCTTC
>TRBV27|TRBJ2-1|NA|TRBD2
CASSSIAGGSYNEQFF
TGTGCCAGCAGCTCAATAGCGGGAGGCTCCTACAATGAGCAGTTCTTC
>TRBV27|TRBJ1-2|NA|NA
CASSQQPQGNYGYTF
TGTGCCAGCAGTCAGCAACCACAGGGTAACTATGGCTACACCTTC
>TRBV6-2/TRBV6-3|TRBJ1-5|NA|NA
CASSSGGAGIYQPQHF
TGTGCCAGCAGTTCCGGGGGAGCAGGGATCTATCAGCCCCAGCATTTT
>TRBV20-1|TRBJ2-2|few|NA
CSAGTSRGTGELFF
TGCAGTGCCGGGACTTCAAGGGGCACCGGGGAGCTGTTTTTT
>TRBV7-8|TRBJ2-5|NA|NA
CASRRIGQSQETQYF
TGTGCCAGCAGACGGATCGGACAGTCACAAGAGACCCAGTACTTC
>TRBV20-1|TRBJ1-1|few|NA
CSARDRRGLTEAFF
TGCAGTGCTAGAGATCGGAGGGGCTTGACTGAAGCTTTCTTT
>TRBV7-9|TRBJ1-1|NA|NA
CASSPGRQNTEAFF
TGTGCCAGCAGCCCGGGACGGCAGAACACTGAAGCTTTCTTT
>TRBV29-1|TRBJ1-5|NA|NA
CSVILNSNQPQHF
TGCAGCGTTATACTCAATAGCAATCAGCCCCAGCATTTT
>TRBV19|TRBJ1-2|few|NA
CASRTRPGRSRGYTF
TGTGCCAGTAGAACCCGCCCGGGACGCTCCCGGGGCTACACCTTC
>TRBV19|TRBJ2-6|NA|NA
CASSMMRSSGANVLTF
TGTGCCAGTAGTATGATGCGGAGCTCTGGGGCCAACGTCCTGACTTTC
>TRBV6-5|TRBJ2-3|NA|TRBD1
CASSFGQGTQYF
TGTGCCAGCAGTTTCGGACAGGGTACGCAGTATTTT